Presented here are 8 T cell receptor beta chains from one specimen sequenced in a study of blood T cell repertoires in COVID-19. Assay: immunoSEQ multiplex PCR; the TCRdb copy retains only in-frame clones and omits some. The sample comprises tens of thousands of clones, 92% of which are singletons, and 4.6% rests with the top ten. The sample was peripheral blood. These receptors came from a man aged 45-60 years with active COVID-19.

The CDR3 spells CASSPLVFGRGTEAFF. In DNA form, the CDR3 reads TGTGCCAGCAGTCCCCTGGTGTTCGGCAGAGGCACTGAAGCTTTCTTT. The rearrangement joins TRBV28 to TRBJ1-1, with D unresolved. Per the germline V gene, CDR1 is MDHEN and CDR2 is SYDVKM. This CDR3 has 16 residues. The V end was cut by 5 bases, the J end by 4 bases, with 20 bases between.

The chain is built from TRBV6-1 and TRBJ1-3, with D unclear. With 1 base removed from V and 4 bases from J, the gap between germline ends came to 8 bases. CDR1 and CDR2 from the germline V gene are MNHNS and SASEGT. CDR3 length equals 14 residues. The DNA for the CDR3 is TGTGCCAGCAGTGAAGGATTCGGGGGAAACACCATATATTTT. This translates into CASSEGFGGNTIYF.

This clone was recorded once. This chain uses TRBV6-2 or TRBV6-3 with TRBJ2-1, with 7 bases identical to TRBD2. Trimming at V came to 4 bases and at J to 10 bases, leaving 4 bases not matched to a gene. This CDR3 spans 12 amino acids. Germline CDR1 reads MNHEY; CDR2 reads SVGEGT. Here the CDR3 reads CASSSQGLEQFF. CDR3 nucleotide sequence: TGTGCCAGCAGTTCCCAGGGACTAGAGCAGTTCTTC.

The rearrangement uses TRBV19 and TRBJ2-1; the match to TRBD1 covers 10 bases. V trimming: 5 bases; J trimming: 5 bases; junction bases outside the gene matches: 6. The CDR3 extends over 15 amino acids. Germline V gene lookup returns CDR1 LNHDA and CDR2 SQIVND (reference sequence). The CDR3, as DNA: TGTGCCAGTAGTCCCGGGACAGGGGTCAACAATGAGCAGTTCTTC. It codes for CASSPGTGVNNEQFF.

The genes are TRBV19 and TRBJ2-2; 14 positions match TRBD2. This CDR3 comprises 17 residues. CDR1 and CDR2 (germline): LNHDA, SQIVND (reference sequence). Trimming at V came to 7 bases and at J to 2 bases, leaving 6 bases not matched to a gene. CDR3 region: CASTRTSGRINTGELFF. For the CDR3, the DNA is TGTGCCAGTACTCGGACTAGCGGGAGGATTAACACCGGGGAGCTGTTTTTT. The full variable domain, completed using reference TRBV19 and TRBJ2-2, is DGGITQSPKYLFRKEGQNVTLSCEQNLNHDAMYWYRQDPGQGLRLIYYSQIVNDFQKGDIAEGYSVSREKKESFPLTVTSAQKNPTAFYLCASTRTSGRINTGELFFGEGSRLTVL.

The CDR3 loop is CASSLAYYGGGEDTQYF. The CDR3 DNA sequence: TGCGCCAGCAGCCTCGCCTACTATGGCGGGGGGGAAGATACGCAGTATTTT. The chain recombines TRBV5-1 with TRBJ2-3; 9 bases line up with TRBD2. V was pared by 4 bases and J by 5 bases, with 14 bases of the junction left unmatched. The germline gives CDR1 SGHRS, CDR2 YFSETQ. The CDR3 spans 17 residues. Full variable domain (outside the CDR3, taken from reference TRBV5-1 and TRBJ2-3): KAGVTQTPRYLIKTRGQQVTLSCSPISGHRSVSWYQQTPGQGLQFLFEYFSETQRNKGNFPGRFSGRQFSNSRSEMNVSTLELGDSALYLCASSLAYYGGGEDTQYFGPGTRLTVL.

The CDR3 nucleotides read TGTGCCAGCAGCACTAGCGCGGGTACGCAGTATTTT. Translation gives CASSTSAGTQYF. This rearrangement joins TRBV7-9 to TRBJ2-3, with 7 bases aligning to TRBD2. The CDR3 loop spans 12 amino acids. Germline trimming cut 5 bases from V and 8 bases from J; bases unmatched to any gene: 4. Germline V CDR1 and CDR2: SEHNR, FQNEAQ (reference sequence).

This clone appeared a single time. The chain couples TRBV6-2 or TRBV6-3 to TRBJ2-6, with 7 bases lining up with TRBD1. V was pared by 6 bases and J by 0 bases, with 11 bases of the junction left unmatched. CDR1 is MNHEY, CDR2 SVGEGT, per germline. This CDR3 contains 18 residues. CDR3 bases: TGTGCCAGCAGCAACCGACAGGGACCCGTCTCTGGGGCCAACGTCCTGACTTTC. It codes for CASSNRQGPVSGANVLTF.